This T cell receptor beta chain was retrieved from a study of regulatory T cells in long-lasting Graves disease. Overall study context: Positivity for TSH receptor antibodies plus over 5 years of antithyroid drugs meant persistent Graves' disease.

Arm-PCR of CDR3 regions and iRepertoire HTBI primers were used to build TCR beta libraries. TCRdb recomputed calls from the multiplex PCR reads with MiXCR, one row per CDR3 protein. Of roughly 450,000 distinct CDR3 sequences listed, more than 20% are singletons. The germline CDR1 and CDR2 sequences are GTSNPN and SVGIG (reference sequence). V shed 3 bases and J 4 bases; nucleotides not matched to a gene: 11. The CDR3 has 15 residues. As to time point: persistent/refractory GD, antithyroid drugs over 5 years with positive TRAb. From PBMCs, RNA was extracted and then used to make the TCR library. The sample holds a few counts of this clonotype.

Material: peripheral blood mononuclear cells (PBMCs), obtained when the disease was refractory, from a patient treated with antithyroid drugs. The receptor was derived from a female donor with Graves disease. The rearrangement links TRBV30 to TRBJ1-1; TRBD1 aligns across 7 bases. The CDR3 bases are TGTGCCTGGAGACCCCTCAGGGGGGGCTCCACTGAAGCTTTCTTT. Residues: CAWRPLRGGSTEAFF.